This is a list of T cell receptor beta chains from one sample in a study of blood T cell repertoires in COVID-19. Only in-frame clones appear in the TCRdb table, and some are missing; sequencing was by immunoSEQ multiplex PCR. In the table there are hundreds of thousands of clones, roughly 90% of which are singletons. Sequenced sample: PBMCs or T cells enriched from blood (not recorded which). These receptors were collected from a middle-aged woman who had recovered from COVID-19. The CDR3 runs from the conserved cysteine through the conserved F or W. D genes are given only for firm matches. For some rows the clone size is stated as once, few or many, or as a class when expanded; others skip it.

V gene,J gene,D gene,clone size,CDR3 protein,CDR3 DNA
TRBV10-3,TRBJ1-6,-,-,CAISENSGSPLHF,TGTGCCATCAGTGAGAATAGCGGTTCACCCCTCCACTTT
TRBV28,TRBJ2-1,-,-,CASLAPDSWYNEQFF,TGTGCCAGCCTAGCGCCCGACAGTTGGTACAATGAGCAGTTCTTC
TRBV5-6,TRBJ2-1,-,-,CASSLTRVVNEQFF,TGTGCCAGCAGTTTAACTAGGGTAGTCAATGAGCAGTTCTTC
TRBV7-2,TRBJ1-5,TRBD1,-,CASSLETGGEFQPQHF,TGTGCCAGCAGCTTAGAAACAGGGGGAGAGTTTCAGCCCCAGCATTTT
TRBV6-1,TRBJ1-3,-,-,CASSEPGGKSGNTIYF,TGTGCCAGCAGTGAACCTGGGGGCAAGAGTGGAAACACCATATATTTT
TRBV6-2/TRBV6-3,TRBJ1-2,TRBD1,-,CASSYMTRDRSHYGYTF,TGTGCCAGCAGTTACATGACCCGGGACAGGAGCCACTATGGCTACACCTTC
TRBV9,TRBJ1-6,-,-,CASSVVGESPLHF,TGTGCCAGCAGCGTAGTAGGGGAATCACCCCTCCACTTT
TRBV7-9,TRBJ1-4,-,-,CASSSQERGEKLFF,TGTGCCAGCAGCTCGCAGGAACGGGGTGAAAAACTGTTTTTT
TRBV24-1,TRBJ2-2,TRBD1,-,CATSDSGQGSGELFF,TGTGCCACCAGTGATTCGGGACAGGGGTCCGGGGAGCTGTTTTTT
TRBV7-2,TRBJ2-3,TRBD2,-,CASSKLAGALLDTQYF,TGTGCCAGCAGTAAGCTAGCGGGGGCCCTCCTGGATACGCAGTATTTT
TRBV28,TRBJ1-2,-,-,CASTLRGFYGYTF,TGTGCCAGCACCCTCAGAGGGTTCTATGGCTACACCTTC
TRBV27,TRBJ2-7,TRBD1,-,CATSQNRGVYEQYF,TGTGCCACCAGTCAGAACAGGGGGGTTTACGAGCAGTACTTC
TRBV2,TRBJ2-1,TRBD1,-,CASSESGTGFEQFF,TGTGCCAGCAGTGAATCCGGGACAGGGTTTGAGCAGTTCTTC
TRBV27,TRBJ2-7,TRBD1,few,CASSLRDRALEQYF,TGTGCCAGCAGCCTTAGGGACAGGGCGCTGGAGCAGTACTTC
TRBV9,TRBJ2-3,TRBD2,-,CASSVGLAGGITDTQYF,TGTGCCAGCAGCGTGGGACTAGCGGGGGGAATCACAGATACGCAGTATTTT
TRBV28,TRBJ2-1,TRBD1,-,CASSLIVKGQGDDEQFF,TGTGCCAGCAGTTTAATCGTAAAGGGACAGGGGGACGATGAGCAGTTCTTC
TRBV28,TRBJ2-3,-,-,CASNQPQGNRKLTDTQYF,TGTGCCAGCAACCAACCCCAGGGGAATCGGAAACTCACAGATACGCAGTATTTT
TRBV4-3,TRBJ2-2,-,-,CASSQDQTGTGELFF,TGCGCCAGCAGCCAAGATCAAACCGGCACCGGGGAGCTGTTTTTT
TRBV11-3,TRBJ1-1,TRBD1,-,CASSDETRTGSTEAFF,TGTGCCAGCAGCGATGAAACGCGGACAGGGAGCACTGAAGCTTTCTTT
TRBV2,TRBJ2-3,TRBD1,few,CASSPDRGLSDTQYF,TGTGCCAGCAGTCCGGACAGGGGACTATCCGATACGCAGTATTTT
TRBV5-4,TRBJ2-5,TRBD1,-,CASSLGTGRLRETQYF,TGTGCCAGCAGCTTAGGGACAGGGAGGCTGAGAGAGACCCAGTACTTC
TRBV15,TRBJ2-7,TRBD2,-,CATSLRSGGPYEQYF,TGTGCCACCAGCCTCAGGTCGGGGGGGCCTTACGAGCAGTACTTC